Reported below is one T cell receptor (beta chain). When the RNA was reverse transcribed, random hexamers were used with an input of roughly 0.45 to 1 ug. By means of immunoSEQ multiplex PCR, TCR beta CDR3 spanning 54 Vbeta and 13 Jbeta underwent amplification. MiXCR, run by TCRdb on the immunoSEQ multiplex PCR reads, gives a single entry per CDR3 protein. The table has nearly 200,000 distinct CDR3 sequences, roughly 96% seen once. This entry is derived from a study of CD8 T cells in Susac syndrome. Germline V gene sequence: CDR1 MNHNY, CDR2 SVGAGI (reference sequence). The CDR3 runs to 13 residues. The multiple sclerosis control group comprised treatment-naive patients with stable or active relapsing-remitting disease. Bulk CD8+ and CD4+ cells came from magnetic negative isolation; CD8+ TEMRA by FACS.

Material: CD4+ T cells from PBMCs. The sequence was obtained from a human donor with multiple sclerosis. The genes are TRBV6-6 and TRBJ2-1; 7 bases line up with TRBD1. CDR3 region: CATGTDAYNEQFF. CDR3 nucleotide sequence: TGTGCAACGGGGACAGACGCCTACAATGAGCAGTTCTTC.